This is a list of T cell receptor beta chains from one sample in a study of blood T cell repertoires in COVID-19. This table comes from immunoSEQ multiplex PCR, and its TCRdb copy is limited to in-frame clones, with some not included. The sample records about 8,800 clones, around 84% being singletons. The sample comprised peripheral blood. The origin of the receptors is a human donor in a cohort sampled during active COVID-19. CDR3s include the opening cysteine and the closing phenylalanine or tryptophan. A D gene is named only where the DNA matches it firmly. Expanded clones are given a class, and other clones once, few, many or no size at all.

abundance: .; len: 16; d_gene: TRBD2; v_gene: TRBV3-1/TRBV3-2; j_gene: TRBJ2-7; CDR3nt: TGTGCCAGCAGCCAAGGCCTAGCGGGGGGCCGCTACGAGCAGTACTTC; CDR3aa: CASSQGLAGGRYEQYF
abundance: once; len: 16; d_gene: TRBD2; v_gene: TRBV7-2; j_gene: TRBJ2-3; CDR3nt: TGTGCCAGCAGCTTAGACAGCGGGGTCTCGACAGATACGCAGTATTTT; CDR3aa: CASSLDSGVSTDTQYF
abundance: .; len: 14; d_gene: TRBD1; v_gene: TRBV2; j_gene: TRBJ1-2; CDR3nt: TGTGCCAGCAGGTCAGGGACAGTGGGCTATGGCTACACCTTC; CDR3aa: CASRSGTVGYGYTF
abundance: .; len: 13; d_gene: .; v_gene: TRBV5-8; j_gene: TRBJ2-7; CDR3nt: TGTGCCAGCAGCCAACTACAGGGCTACGAGCAGTACTTC; CDR3aa: CASSQLQGYEQYF
abundance: few; len: 13; d_gene: .; v_gene: TRBV6-5; j_gene: TRBJ2-7; CDR3nt: TGTGCCAGCATTGGGACAAGCTTGGGCGAGCAGTACTTC; CDR3aa: CASIGTSLGEQYF
abundance: .; len: 18; d_gene: TRBD1; v_gene: TRBV4-2; j_gene: TRBJ2-6; CDR3nt: TGTGCCAGCAGCCAACTCCTTAGGACAGGGGCCGGGGCCAACGTCCTGACTTTC; CDR3aa: CASSQLLRTGAGANVLTF
abundance: .; len: 15; d_gene: TRBD1; v_gene: TRBV24-1; j_gene: TRBJ2-2; CDR3nt: TGTGCCACCAGTAGGGACAGGGGGCAAACCGGGGAGCTGTTTTTT; CDR3aa: CATSRDRGQTGELFF
abundance: .; len: 17; d_gene: .; v_gene: TRBV4-3; j_gene: TRBJ2-1; CDR3nt: TGCGCCAGCAGCCAAGAAAGACAGGCAAGCTCCTACAATGAGCAGTTCTTC; CDR3aa: CASSQERQASSYNEQFF
abundance: .; len: 15; d_gene: .; v_gene: TRBV5-4; j_gene: TRBJ2-1; CDR3nt: TGTGCCAGCAGCTTGGGACGGAGGTCCAACAATGAGCAGTTCTTC; CDR3aa: CASSLGRRSNNEQFF
abundance: once; len: 17; d_gene: TRBD1; v_gene: TRBV18; j_gene: TRBJ2-7; CDR3nt: TGTGCCAGCTCACCAGGAATGGGCAGGCAGGGGGCGAACGAGCAGTACTTC; CDR3aa: CASSPGMGRQGANEQYF
abundance: .; len: 16; d_gene: .; v_gene: TRBV9; j_gene: TRBJ1-2; CDR3nt: TGTGCCAGCAGCGTAGACAGGTCAACGGTGGGTGATGGCTACACCTTC; CDR3aa: CASSVDRSTVGDGYTF
abundance: large; len: 15; d_gene: .; v_gene: TRBV27; j_gene: TRBJ1-5; CDR3nt: TGTGCCAGCAGTTTAGAGGCGAGGAGCAATCAGCCCCAGCATTTT; CDR3aa: CASSLEARSNQPQHF
abundance: .; len: 14; d_gene: TRBD1; v_gene: TRBV7-2; j_gene: TRBJ1-1; CDR3nt: TGTGCCAGCAGCTTAGGGACAGGGTACACTGAAGCTTTCTTT; CDR3aa: CASSLGTGYTEAFF
abundance: .; len: 15; d_gene: .; v_gene: TRBV2; j_gene: TRBJ1-4; CDR3nt: TGTGCCAGCAGTGACCGTGGAGGTAGTCATGAAAAACTGTTTTTT; CDR3aa: CASSDRGGSHEKLFF
abundance: .; len: 17; d_gene: .; v_gene: TRBV15; j_gene: TRBJ2-3; CDR3nt: TGTGCCACCAGCAGAGGGGATGCAGGGGACTACACAGATACGCAGTATTTT; CDR3aa: CATSRGDAGDYTDTQYF
abundance: .; len: 13; d_gene: TRBD2; v_gene: TRBV6-4; j_gene: TRBJ2-1; CDR3nt: TGTGCCAGCTCAAAGCGGGGGTTCAATGAGCAGTTCTTC; CDR3aa: CASSKRGFNEQFF
abundance: once; len: 15; d_gene: TRBD2; v_gene: TRBV6-1; j_gene: TRBJ2-1; CDR3nt: TGTGCCAGCAGTGATGGGACTAGCGGGGGAAATGAGCAGTTCTTC; CDR3aa: CASSDGTSGGNEQFF
abundance: .; len: 14; d_gene: TRBD1; v_gene: TRBV10-2; j_gene: TRBJ2-7; CDR3nt: TGCGCCAGCAGTGAAGGGCAGGGGGCGGGCGAGCAGTACTTC; CDR3aa: CASSEGQGAGEQYF
abundance: .; len: 16; d_gene: TRBD1; v_gene: TRBV5-1; j_gene: TRBJ2-1; CDR3nt: TGCGCCAGCAGCTCAGGTGACAGGGTGGTAAGGAATGAGCAGTTCTTC; CDR3aa: CASSSGDRVVRNEQFF
abundance: .; len: 17; d_gene: .; v_gene: TRBV5-1; j_gene: TRBJ2-3; CDR3nt: TGCGCCAGCAGCTTGGGGAGGGGGCTTTCTAGCACAGATACGCAGTATTTT; CDR3aa: CASSLGRGLSSTDTQYF
abundance: once; len: 16; d_gene: TRBD2; v_gene: TRBV7-2; j_gene: TRBJ2-1; CDR3nt: TGTGCCAGCAGCTTCGGCTCTAGCGGGGGGGGCCATGAGCAGTTCTTC; CDR3aa: CASSFGSSGGGHEQFF
abundance: few; len: 15; d_gene: TRBD1; v_gene: TRBV6-5; j_gene: TRBJ1-1; CDR3nt: TGTGCCAGCAGTTATTGGGGACAGATGAACACTGAAGCTTTCTTT; CDR3aa: CASSYWGQMNTEAFF
abundance: .; len: 20; d_gene: .; v_gene: TRBV6-2/TRBV6-3; j_gene: TRBJ1-5; CDR3nt: TGTGCCAGCAGTGATCCGCGCTACGCGGGGCGGGTCTTTAGCAATCAGCCCCAGCATTTT; CDR3aa: CASSDPRYAGRVFSNQPQHF
abundance: .; len: 16; d_gene: TRBD2; v_gene: TRBV28; j_gene: TRBJ2-7; CDR3nt: TGTGCCAGCAGTTTGGTGGGGCGGGGGGGCCTCTACGAGCAGTACTTC; CDR3aa: CASSLVGRGGLYEQYF
abundance: .; len: 16; d_gene: TRBD1; v_gene: TRBV11-2; j_gene: TRBJ2-3; CDR3nt: TGTGCCAGCAGCTTTAGGGGACAGGGTTTTCCAGATACGCAGTATTTT; CDR3aa: CASSFRGQGFPDTQYF
abundance: .; len: 14; d_gene: TRBD1; v_gene: TRBV10-3; j_gene: TRBJ1-1; CDR3nt: TGTGCCATCAGTGAACCCAGGACAGGGGGTGAAGCTTTCTTT; CDR3aa: CAISEPRTGGEAFF